Following are 22 T cell receptor beta chains from one sample sequenced in a study of T-cell reconstitution after alpha-beta-depleted transplantation in children (dated by TCRdb to between 2015 and 2016). The meaning of the sample's treatment or condition label: allogeneic hematopoietic cell transplantation with graft depleted of TCRalphabeta T cells and CD19 B cells. The receptor library was made with PCR. The data were produced on an Illumina HiSeq 2500. TCR libraries were prepared with molecular barcoding, using unique molecular identifiers to normalize TCRbeta repertoire quantification. Through fastp at Q25 and MiXCR, TCRdb rebuilt clones from the public reads, retaining in-frame beta chains. Each entry is one CDR3 protein sequence, shown with its most common DNA and genes. This sample gives about 470,000 distinct CDR3 sequences in total; approximately 41% of them show up just once. 27% of the sample is held by the ten biggest clonotypes.

The input for sequencing was PBMCs, taken before TCRalphabeta/CD19-depleted stem cell transplant. The receptors shown here come from a girl aged 2 to 10 with aplastic anemia, due to receive a stem cell transplant.

The table lists this clonotype with a few counts. The rearrangement joins TRBV20-1 to TRBJ2-2; the D gene is possibly TRBD2 (6 bases). In germline, CDR1 is DFQATT, CDR2 SNEGSKA (reference sequence). The CDR3 has 15 amino acids. Trimming pared 3 bases from V and 3 bases from J, leaving 14 bases between. The CDR3 here is CSARVAGWYTGELFF. CDR3 in DNA: TGCAGTGCTAGGGTTGCGGGGTGGTACACCGGGGAGCTGTTTTTT.

This clonotype was seen a handful of times. V and J are TRBV12-3 or TRBV12-4 and TRBJ2-2; possibly TRBD1 or TRBD2 for D (7 bases each). This CDR3 spans 18 amino acids. Trimming cost V 5 bases and J 5 bases, with 24 bases left between them. CDR3 residues: CASSRPQGGGLKTGELFF. CDR3 DNA sequence: TGTGCCAGCAGTCGCCCCCAGGGGGGGGGGCTAAAGACCGGGGAGCTGTTTTTT.

This clonotype was counted only a few times. J is TRBJ1-1 and V is TRBV12-5, with D perhaps TRBD1 (6 bases). V lost 7 bases, J lost 0 bases, and 12 bases lay in between. The germline V gene encodes CDR1 LGHNT and CDR2 FRNRAP. The CDR3 spans 14 residues. The CDR3 loop reads CASAFTGMNTEAFF. Here the CDR3 DNA reads TGTGCTAGTGCCTTCACAGGGATGAACACTGAAGCTTTCTTT.

The chain uses TRBV4-2 and TRBJ2-1, with 13 bases lining up with TRBD2. The germline CDR1 and CDR2 sequences are LGHNA and YNFKEQ. The CDR3 totals 16 residues. Unmatched junction bases numbered 8, after V lost 3 bases and J lost 9 bases. The CDR3 region is CASSQTSGRKGGEQFF. DNA of the CDR3: TGTGCCAGCAGCCAGACTAGCGGGAGGAAGGGGGGTGAGCAGTTCTTC.

This clonotype was counted ten times or more. The V and J genes are TRBV5-1 and TRBJ2-4; D not certain. The V gene lost 1 base and the J gene lost 1 base, with 9 bases spanning the gap. This CDR3 is 15 amino acids long. Germline V CDR1 and CDR2: SGHRS, YFSETQ. The CDR3 DNA follows: TGCGCCAGCAGCTTGAGTCCGAGTGCCAAAAACATTCAGTACTTC. It codes for CASSLSPSAKNIQYF.

Only one count was recorded for this clonotype. Its ends do not fully match the called genes, so a read error is possible. J is TRBJ1-2 and V is TRBV7-2, with 7 bases matching TRBD1. Per germline, CDR1 SGHTA and CDR2 FQGNSA. CDR3 length equals 15 residues. The CDR3 DNA is TGTGCCAGCAGCTTAGATTCGGGACAGATCTATGGCGACACCTTC. Its protein is CASSLDSGQIYGDTF.

This clonotype was detected only a few times. The germline gene is not matched at one end of the junction; a read error may be the cause. The rearrangement links TRBV11-2 to TRBJ2-2, with D possibly TRBD2 on 6 matching bases. Germline lookup yields CDR1 SGHAT and CDR2 FQNNGV. This CDR3 has 19 amino acids. The CDR3, as DNA: TGTGCCAGCCGCTTACTGGGCGGGGCCGCTCGACAGAACACCGGGGAGCTGTTTTTT. This gives the protein CASRLLGGAARQNTGELFF.

This clonotype was observed many times. This CDR3 reads CSARGQVYEQYF. CDR3 nucleotide sequence: TGCAGTGCTAGGGGACAGGTCTACGAGCAGTACTTC. This chain links TRBV20-1 with TRBJ2-7, with 8 bases fitting TRBD1. The CDR3 spans 12 residues. With V trimmed by 3 bases and J by 3 bases, 1 base remained unmatched. Looked up from germline, CDR1 is DFQATT and CDR2 is SNEGSKA (reference sequence).

A single count supports this clonotype. This rearrangement joins TRBV28 to TRBJ1-1; D perhaps matches TRBD1 (6 bases). The V end was cut by 7 bases, the J end by 0 bases, with 21 bases between. This CDR3 is built from 17 residues. The germline gives CDR1 MDHEN, CDR2 SYDVKM. CDR3 bases: TGTGCCAGCAATCGTCCCCAGGGGAGGCGGATGAACACTGAAGCTTTCTTT. This gives the protein CASNRPQGRRMNTEAFF.

The chain combines TRBV6-5 with TRBJ2-5, with a possible D match to TRBD2 (6 bases). Germline CDR1 and CDR2: MNHEY and SVGAGI. CDR3 length: 16 residues. V was clipped by 2 bases and J by 5 bases, with 18 bases between them. Written as DNA, the CDR3 is TGTGCCAGCAGTTACCCGGGACGGACTAAGGAGGAGACCCAGTACTTC. Its translation is CASSYPGRTKEETQYF.

V usage is TRBV5-1 and J usage is TRBJ2-3, with 8 bases that match TRBD2. V dropped 1 base and J dropped 2; count of bases not matched to a gene: 12. This CDR3 spans 18 amino acids. Germline-derived CDR1 and CDR2 are SGHRS and YFSETQ. The CDR3 protein is CASSLSWTGGLDTDTQYF. CDR3 coding DNA: TGCGCCAGCAGCTTGTCTTGGACGGGAGGGCTCGACACAGATACGCAGTATTTT. Full variable domain (remainder filled in from reference TRBV5-1 and TRBJ2-3): KAGVTQTPRYLIKTRGQQVTLSCSPISGHRSVSWYQQTPGQGLQFLFEYFSETQRNKGNFPGRFSGRQFSNSRSEMNVSTLELGDSALYLCASSLSWTGGLDTDTQYFGPGTRLTVL.

The rearrangement uses TRBV28 and TRBJ2-6; D may match TRBD1 or TRBD2 (5 bases each). Trimming took 6 bases from V and 0 from J, leaving 12 bases between them. In germline, CDR1 is MDHEN, CDR2 SYDVKM. The CDR3 runs to 16 residues. Here the CDR3 reads CASSRQRASGANVLTF. The CDR3 DNA reads as TGTGCCAGCAGCAGACAGAGGGCCTCTGGGGCCAACGTCCTGACTTTC.

This rearrangement joins TRBV5-1 to TRBJ2-3; D unresolved. Trimming left V 6 bases short and J 1 base short, with 12 bases between. CDR3 length equals 14 residues. Germline V gene data show CDR1 as SGHRS and CDR2 as YFSETQ. The CDR3 loop reads CASNASPGTDTQYF. CDR3 nucleotide sequence: TGCGCCAGCAACGCCTCGCCGGGCACAGATACGCAGTATTTT.

Here the CDR3 DNA reads TGTGCCAGCAGCCCCTCTGACAGGTACCTCGACACCATATATTTT. This encodes CASSPSDRYLDTIYF. This chain links TRBV3-1 with TRBJ1-3; possibly TRBD1 for D (6 bases). V lost 4 bases, J lost 8 bases, and 18 bases lay in between. The germline CDR1 and CDR2 sequences are LGHDT and YNNKEL (reference sequence). The CDR3 extends over 15 amino acids.

V and J are TRBV7-3 and TRBJ2-1; TRBD2 matches 9 bases. CDR1 and CDR2 from the germline V gene are SGHTA and FQGTGA. The V gene end was trimmed by 1 base and the J gene end by 5 bases; junction bases not matched to a gene: 12. The CDR3 spans 18 residues. The CDR3 loop reads CASSLRGRAGGPHNEQFF. The DNA for the CDR3 is TGTGCCAGCAGCTTAAGGGGCCGGGCGGGGGGGCCCCACAATGAGCAGTTCTTC.

This clonotype has only a few counts. The gene calls are TRBV7-2 and TRBJ2-3; no definite D call. The ends were cut back, 2 bases at V and 6 bases at J, with 9 bases in the middle. CDR1 and CDR2 (germline): SGHTA, FQGNSA. The CDR3 sequence is 13 residues long. CDR3 in DNA: TGTGCCAGCAGCTTAACCCCTCGGGATACGCAGTATTTT. This gives the protein CASSLTPRDTQYF.

This clonotype has ten or more counts. The chain uses TRBV5-1 and TRBJ1-2; the D is unclear. Germline CDR1 and CDR2: SGHRS and YFSETQ. The V end was cut by 7 bases, the J end by 4 bases, with 5 bases between. The CDR3 is made up of 10 amino acids. This chain's CDR3 is CASRVYGYTF. The CDR3 DNA sequence: TGCGCCAGCCGGGTCTATGGCTACACCTTC.

This clonotype was recorded a few times. V gene TRBV18 combines with J gene TRBJ1-5; TRBD1 agrees at 7 bases. The CDR3 spans 14 residues. CDR1 KGHSH and CDR2 LQKENI come from the germline V gene. Germline trimming cut 4 bases from V and 2 bases from J; bases unmatched to any gene: 2. CDR3 in DNA: TGTGCCAGCTCACGAGGACAGGGCAATCAGCCCCAGCATTTT. Translating gives CASSRGQGNQPQHF.

There are many counts of this clonotype. The chain links TRBV6-5 to TRBJ1-5; TRBD1 is a possible D gene (5 bases). V was shortened by 7 bases and J by 2 bases, with 9 bases between the two germline ends. Germline V gene sequence: CDR1 MNHEY, CDR2 SVGAGI. The CDR3 length is 13 residues. In DNA, the CDR3 is TGTGCCAGCAATCTGGGGGGCAATCAGCCCCAGCATTTT. Its translation is CASNLGGNQPQHF.

The chain has TRBV7-2 and TRBJ2-3, with D unclear. The CDR3 is made up of 14 amino acids. CDR1 and CDR2 (germline): SGHTA, FQGNSA. V gave up 5 bases and J gave up 4 bases, with 13 bases separating them. The CDR3 region has the DNA TGTGCCAGCAGCATAATCCCGACGGCAGATACGCAGTATTTT. Encoded protein: CASSIIPTADTQYF.

CDR3 DNA sequence: TGCTGCGGAGGAAGCGGGGGCTTTTTCGGGGCCAACGTCCTGACTTTC. Amino acids: CCGGSGGFFGANVLTF. This sequence joins TRBV29-1 and TRBJ2-6; 8 nucleotides line up with TRBD2. The CDR3 has 16 amino acids. Germline values: CDR1 SQVTM, CDR2 ANQGSEA.

Ten or more counts support this clonotype. The rearrangement joins TRBV24-1 to TRBJ2-5, with 12 nucleotides matching TRBD2. Trimming at V came to 5 bases and at J to 4 bases, leaving 13 bases not matched to a gene. The CDR3 is 18 residues long. Germline V CDR1 and CDR2: KGHDR, SFDVKD. CDR3 sequence reads: CATSARARPSGRGETQYF. The CDR3 nucleotides read TGTGCCACCAGTGCTAGAGCTCGGCCTAGCGGGAGGGGAGAGACCCAGTACTTC.